A single sample gave rise to the 31 T cell receptor beta chains below, sequenced in a study of human T cells and chemical hapten exposure. Time point noted: pre-sensitization, week 0. Treatment meaning: therapeutic diphenylcyclopropenone sensitization with weekly scalp DPC. TCRdb re-analysed the RACE reads in MiXCR, keeping a single row per CDR3 protein. Of more than 250,000 distinct CDR3 sequences in the sample, approximately 8% are singletons; the top ten hold around 1.2%. Source: whole blood, taken in connection with sensitization to the hapten diphenylcyclopropenone (DPC). Receptors originate from a man younger than 35 with alopecia areata. Some clones in this sample may be carry-over from other donors' samples.

This clonotype was observed once. CDR3 bases: TGTGCCAGCAGCCGTGAGCGGGGGGGCAGTTACGAGCAGTACTTC. Translating it yields CASSRERGGSYEQYF. This chain links TRBV7-2 with TRBJ2-7; 10 bases map to TRBD2. Germline V lookup: CDR1 SGHTA, CDR2 FQGNSA. V shed 5 bases and J 4 bases; nucleotides not matched to a gene: 8. This CDR3 is 15 amino acids long. Supplemented by reference TRBV7-2 and TRBJ2-7, the full variable domain reads GAGVSQSPSNKVTEKGKDVELRCDPISGHTALYWYRQSLGQGLEFLIYFQGNSAPDKSGLPSDRFSAERTGGSVSTLTIQRTQQEDSAVYLCASSRERGGSYEQYFGPGTRLTVT.

The gene calls are TRBV9 and TRBJ2-7; no definite D call. CDR3 size: 14 residues. Germline assignment: CDR1 SGDLS and CDR2 YYNGEE. Deletions cut 2 bases from V and 7 bases from J, with 16 bases between. In DNA form, the CDR3 reads TGTGCCAGCAGCGTTGGCCCTGACCTACGAGAGCAGTACTTC. It yields the protein CASSVGPDLREQYF. The whole variable domain, remainder taken from reference TRBV9 and TRBJ2-7, is DSGVTQTPKHLITATGQRVTLRCSPRSGDLSVYWYQQSLDQGLQFLIQYYNGEERAKGNILERFSAQQFPDLHSELNLSSLELGDSALYFCASSVGPDLREQYFGPGTRLTVT.

Note on this clonotype: The junction does not match germline at one end; this may be a read error. The rearrangement links TRBV4-2 to TRBJ2-3; 8 bases are a match to TRBD2. CDR3 length: 17 residues. The germline V gene has CDR1 LGHNA and CDR2 YNFKEQ. CDR3: CASNQVTSGKTTDTQYF. As DNA, the CDR3 is TGTGCCAGCAACCAAGTTACTAGCGGAAAAACCACAGATACGCAGTATTTT.

This clonotype occurred a few times. The chain couples TRBV2 to TRBJ2-7; the match to TRBD2 covers 9 bases. With V trimmed by 0 bases and J by 3 bases, 6 bases remained unmatched. This CDR3 region has 16 residues. Germline lookup yields CDR1 SNHLY and CDR2 FYNNEI. The CDR3 nucleotides read TGTGCCAGCAGTGAAGCGGTGCTAGCGGGGCGCTACGAGCAGTACGTC. It encodes CASSEAVLAGRYEQYV.

This clonotype has a handful of counts. The rearrangement links TRBV10-3 to TRBJ2-3; 10 bases line up with TRBD2. J gave up 3 bases and V 11 bases, and 2 bases lay outside the gene matches. The CDR3 sequence is 12 residues long. Germline V lookup: CDR1 ENHRY, CDR2 SYGVKD. CDR3 sequence reads: CAGAGGTDTQYF. The CDR3 DNA reads as TGTGCCGGAGCGGGGGGGACAGATACGCAGTATTTT.

There are a few counts of this clonotype. The rearrangement joins TRBV10-3 to TRBJ2-4; no reliable D call. The ends were cut back, 4 bases at V and 0 bases at J, with 7 bases in the middle. The CDR3 sequence is 14 residues long. Germline V lookup: CDR1 ENHRY, CDR2 SYGVKD. The DNA for the CDR3 is TGTGCCATCAGTGGGGCCCTAGCCAAAAACATTCAGTACTTC. It specifies CAISGALAKNIQYF.

A few counts support this clonotype. CDR3 sequence reads: CASSQEGTSNYEQYF. The CDR3 DNA reads as TGCGCCAGCAGCCAAGAGGGGACATCCAACTACGAGCAGTACTTC. V is TRBV4-3 and J is TRBJ2-7, with D perhaps TRBD1 (6 bases). Per germline, CDR1 LGHNA and CDR2 YSLEER. This CDR3 has 15 amino acids. The V end lost 0 bases, the J end lost 3 bases, and 12 bases lay between the germline ends.

V usage is TRBV2 and J usage is TRBJ2-7; D gene uncertain. Germline V lookup: CDR1 SNHLY, CDR2 FYNNEI. V was cut by 6 bases and J by 2 bases, with 14 bases left in between. The CDR3 extends over 14 amino acids. Written as DNA, the CDR3 is TGTGCCAGCAGCCCATCAATGAATACCTACGAGCAGTACGTC. Its protein product is CASSPSMNTYEQYV.

This clonotype came up many times. The rearrangement uses TRBV15 and TRBJ1-1; D gene uncertain. Trimming stripped 7 bases from V and 5 bases from J, with 20 bases between. The germline V gene encodes CDR1 LNHNV and CDR2 YYDKDF (reference sequence). The CDR3 runs to 15 residues. The CDR3 DNA follows: TGTGCCACCAACACGTATGGCGCTACTGTGACTGAAGCTTTCTTT. It codes for CATNTYGATVTEAFF. The full variable domain, its missing parts supplied by reference TRBV15 and TRBJ1-1, is DAMVIQNPRYQVTQFGKPVTLSCSQTLNHNVMYWYQQKSSQAPKLLFHYYDKDFNNEADTPDNFQSRRPNTSFCFLDIRSPGLGDTAMYLCATNTYGATVTEAFFGQGTRLTVV.

This clonotype has just a few counts. The rearrangement joins TRBV12-3 or TRBV12-4 to TRBJ1-2; no definite D call. There are 15 residues in the CDR3. V was clipped by 5 bases and J by 2 bases, with 15 bases between them. CDR3 coding DNA: TGTGCCAGCAGTATTGGACGAGTGATAAACTATGGCTACACCTTC. Translating gives CASSIGRVINYGYTF.

The genes are TRBV10-3 and TRBJ2-5, with 8 bases that match TRBD1. The CDR3 is 13 residues long. Germline V gene sequence: CDR1 ENHRY, CDR2 SYGVKD. V lost 5 bases to trimming and J lost 2 bases; unmatched junction nucleotides: 1. CDR3 loop: CAISRDRQETQYF. The CDR3 DNA follows: TGTGCCATCAGTCGGGACAGGCAAGAGACCCAGTACTTC.

This clonotype was observed a handful of times. The V gene is TRBV7-2, the J gene TRBJ2-5; 12 bases map to TRBD2. V shed 2 bases and J 1 base; nucleotides not matched to a gene: 2. The CDR3 sequence is 16 residues long. Per the germline V gene, CDR1 is SGHTA and CDR2 is FQGNSA. In nucleotides, the CDR3 is TGTGCCAGCAGCTTAAGACTAGCGGGGGTCCAAGAGACCCAGTACTTC. Its protein product is CASSLRLAGVQETQYF.

Only a few counts were recorded for this clonotype. This chain joins TRBV5-4 and TRBJ2-2; D ambiguous. The length of the CDR3 is 16 residues. In germline, CDR1 is SGHNT, CDR2 YYREEE (reference sequence). Deletions cut 2 bases from V and 0 bases from J, with 11 bases between. The CDR3, as DNA: TGTGCCAGCAGCTTAGTACCGCCCACGAACACCGGGGAGCTGTTTTTT. Protein: CASSLVPPTNTGELFF.

This chain uses TRBV6-6 with TRBJ2-3; D remains unclear. V was shortened by 2 bases and J by 3 bases, with 6 bases between the two germline ends. The CDR3 extends over 13 amino acids. Germline CDR1 and CDR2: MNHNY and SVGAGI (reference sequence). CDR3 residues: CASSYKETDTQYF. CDR3 sequence (DNA): TGTGCCAGCAGTTACAAAGAAACAGATACGCAGTATTTT.

This clonotype appeared a few times. The V call is TRBV29-1, the J call TRBJ2-7; D is perhaps TRBD1 or TRBD2 (5 bases each). The germline V gene encodes CDR1 SQVTM and CDR2 ANQGSEA. The CDR3 consists of 13 residues. The V end was cut by 3 bases, the J end by 0 bases, with 9 bases between. CDR3 DNA sequence: TGCAGCGTTGAGGGGGATAGCTCCTACGAGCAGTACTTC. It is translated as CSVEGDSSYEQYF.

The chain is built from TRBV7-3 and TRBJ1-2; D not resolved. Trimming removed 3 bases from V and 13 bases from J, with 15 bases in between. Germline V gene data show CDR1 as SGHTA and CDR2 as FQGTGA. This CDR3 has 12 residues. CDR3 protein: CASSLPGMDVTF. CDR3 coding DNA: TGTGCCAGCAGCTTGCCCGGGATGGATGTCACCTTC.

The rearrangement joins TRBV27 to TRBJ2-3; 9 bases line up with TRBD2. The V segment lost 4 bases and the J segment 3 bases; nucleotides outside the gene matches: 11. The germline gives CDR1 MNHEY, CDR2 SMNVEV (reference sequence). This CDR3 has 17 residues. The CDR3 here is CASSSPTTSGVTDTQYF. For the CDR3, the DNA is TGTGCCAGCAGTTCTCCTACGACTAGCGGCGTAACAGATACGCAGTATTTT.

This rearrangement joins TRBV7-3 to TRBJ2-5, with D hard to call. V was clipped by 5 bases and J by 5 bases, with 15 bases between them. This CDR3 spans 14 amino acids. Germline CDR1 is SGHTA and CDR2 is FQGTGA. The CDR3 DNA is TGTGCCAGCAGCCCCGGACGTCGTATGGAGACCCAGTACTTC. Its protein product is CASSPGRRMETQYF.

V usage is TRBV19 and J usage is TRBJ1-5; weak D call: TRBD1 (5 bases). Trimming took 1 base from V and 9 from J, leaving 19 bases between them. Germline values: CDR1 LNHDA, CDR2 SQIVND (reference sequence). There are 16 residues in the CDR3. Written as DNA, the CDR3 is TGTGCCAGTAGTATAGGGCGGAGGGGCGGCGATGCGCCCCAGCATTTT. Translating gives CASSIGRRGGDAPQHF.

This clonotype has only a few counts. This chain uses TRBV28 with TRBJ2-5, with 10 bases identical to TRBD2. J lost 0 bases, V lost 1 base, and 2 bases had no gene match. This CDR3 is built from 16 residues. CDR1 and CDR2 from the germline V gene are MDHEN and SYDVKM. CDR3 nucleotide sequence: TGTGCCAGCAGTTTATTGCTAGCGGGGGACCAAGAGACCCAGTACTTC. Protein sequence: CASSLLLAGDQETQYF.

The rearrangement joins TRBV27 to TRBJ2-1; D uncertain. V was trimmed by 1 base and J by 2 bases, leaving 9 bases between them. Germline CDR1 MNHEY, CDR2 SMNVEV (reference sequence). CDR3 length: 15 residues. The CDR3 protein is CASSLFVGPYNEQFF. As DNA, the CDR3 is TGTGCCAGCAGTTTATTCGTGGGTCCCTACAATGAGCAGTTCTTC.

This clonotype showed up many times. CDR3 sequence reads: CASSRQTGGEVAEAFF. The CDR3 nucleotides are TGTGCCAGCAGCCGCCAAACCGGGGGAGAGGTAGCTGAAGCTTTCTTT. The gene calls are TRBV7-2 and TRBJ1-1; tentative D call: TRBD1 (5 bases). CDR1 is SGHTA and CDR2 is FQGNSA in the germline V gene. The CDR3 has 16 residues. Trimming shortened V by 5 bases and J by 6 bases, and 22 bases separated the two germline ends. The full variable domain, in which reference TRBV7-2 and TRBJ1-1 provide the parts outside the CDR3, is GAGVSQSPSNKVTEKGKDVELRCDPISGHTALYWYRQSLGQGLEFLIYFQGNSAPDKSGLPSDRFSAERTGGSVSTLTIQRTQQEDSAVYLCASSRQTGGEVAEAFFGQGTRLTVV.

This clonotype was counted between two and nine times. This chain joins TRBV27 and TRBJ2-2; TRBD1 agrees at 9 bases. The CDR3 contains 14 residues. After removal of 6 bases from V and 4 bases from J, the junction contained 3 bases not matched to a gene. Germline assignment: CDR1 MNHEY and CDR2 SMNVEV (reference sequence). CDR3 DNA: TGTGCCAGCAGACAGGGGGCGGTCACCGGGGAGCTGTTTTTT. The encoded protein is CASRQGAVTGELFF.

The V and J genes are TRBV4-1 and TRBJ2-5; a weak D match, TRBD2 (5 bases). This CDR3 has 19 residues. Trimming removed 2 bases at V and 4 bases at J, with 26 bases between. Germline-derived CDR1 and CDR2 are MGHRA and YSYEKL. CDR3 DNA: TGCGCCAGCAGCCAATTCCCCCCGCGGGTAGGGAAGAAGGGAGAGACCCAGTACTTC. Translated, it gives CASSQFPPRVGKKGETQYF.

This clonotype has a count of ten or more. The J gene is TRBJ2-2, the V gene TRBV6-1; 12 bases map to TRBD2. Germline loops: CDR1 MNHNS, CDR2 SASEGT. The CDR3 spans 15 residues. V dropped 5 bases and J dropped 3; count of bases not matched to a gene: 1. The CDR3 DNA is TGTGCCAGCAGTAGACTAGCGGGGGACACCGGGGAGCTGTTTTTT. It encodes CASSRLAGDTGELFF.

This chain uses TRBV6-4 with TRBJ2-1; D uncertain. This CDR3 contains 14 residues. Germline loops: CDR1 MRHNA, CDR2 SNTAGT. Deletions cut 4 bases from V and 6 bases from J, with 13 bases between. The DNA for the CDR3 is TGTGCCAGCAGTGTTACGTTCCCCCCCAATGAGCAGTTCTTC. This sequence encodes CASSVTFPPNEQFF.

This sequence joins TRBV20-1 and TRBJ2-7, with D uncertain. V was pared by 7 bases and J by 0 bases, with 13 bases between. Germline-derived CDR1 and CDR2 are DFQATT and SNEGSKA (reference sequence). The CDR3 spans 13 residues. The CDR3 DNA sequence: TGCAGTGTTCGTGGAGAGAGCTCCTACGAGCAGTACTTC. Its translation: CSVRGESSYEQYF.

The genes are TRBV3-1 and TRBJ1-3; TRBD1 aligns across 7 bases. The V segment lost 4 bases and the J segment 0 bases; nucleotides outside the gene matches: 6. Germline V lookup: CDR1 LGHDT, CDR2 YNNKEL (reference sequence). The CDR3 sequence is 16 residues long. This CDR3 is CASSPGTADSGNTIYF. CDR3 coding DNA: TGTGCCAGCAGCCCGGGGACAGCCGACTCTGGAAACACCATATATTTT.

This clonotype was seen repeatedly, ten times or more. This chain links TRBV4-1 with TRBJ1-2; no firm D call. In germline, CDR1 is MGHRA, CDR2 YSYEKL. CDR3 length: 13 residues. V shed 1 base and J shed 0 bases, with 3 bases lying between them. The CDR3: CASSQASNYGYTF. The DNA for the CDR3 is TGCGCCAGCAGCCAAGCCTCTAACTATGGCTACACCTTC.

This clonotype was counted a few times. CDR3 sequence (DNA): TGTGCCAGCTCACCGACAGACGGAAGCTCCTACGAGCAGTACGTC. The encoded protein is CASSPTDGSSYEQYV. The chain has TRBV18 and TRBJ2-7, with D perhaps matching TRBD1 (5 bases). Trimming left V 3 bases short and J 0 bases short, with 12 bases between. The CDR3 extends over 15 amino acids. Germline CDR1 and CDR2: KGHSH and LQKENI.

This clonotype was observed a handful of times. The DNA for the CDR3 is TGTGCCAGCAGCTTAACCGGGACTACTAATTCACCCCTCCACTTT. Translation: CASSLTGTTNSPLHF. V and J are TRBV7-3 and TRBJ1-6; TRBD1 is a possible D gene (5 bases). The CDR3 extends over 15 amino acids. V lost 0 bases to trimming and J lost 6 bases, with 9 bases between them. Germline V CDR1 and CDR2: SGHTA, FQGTGA.